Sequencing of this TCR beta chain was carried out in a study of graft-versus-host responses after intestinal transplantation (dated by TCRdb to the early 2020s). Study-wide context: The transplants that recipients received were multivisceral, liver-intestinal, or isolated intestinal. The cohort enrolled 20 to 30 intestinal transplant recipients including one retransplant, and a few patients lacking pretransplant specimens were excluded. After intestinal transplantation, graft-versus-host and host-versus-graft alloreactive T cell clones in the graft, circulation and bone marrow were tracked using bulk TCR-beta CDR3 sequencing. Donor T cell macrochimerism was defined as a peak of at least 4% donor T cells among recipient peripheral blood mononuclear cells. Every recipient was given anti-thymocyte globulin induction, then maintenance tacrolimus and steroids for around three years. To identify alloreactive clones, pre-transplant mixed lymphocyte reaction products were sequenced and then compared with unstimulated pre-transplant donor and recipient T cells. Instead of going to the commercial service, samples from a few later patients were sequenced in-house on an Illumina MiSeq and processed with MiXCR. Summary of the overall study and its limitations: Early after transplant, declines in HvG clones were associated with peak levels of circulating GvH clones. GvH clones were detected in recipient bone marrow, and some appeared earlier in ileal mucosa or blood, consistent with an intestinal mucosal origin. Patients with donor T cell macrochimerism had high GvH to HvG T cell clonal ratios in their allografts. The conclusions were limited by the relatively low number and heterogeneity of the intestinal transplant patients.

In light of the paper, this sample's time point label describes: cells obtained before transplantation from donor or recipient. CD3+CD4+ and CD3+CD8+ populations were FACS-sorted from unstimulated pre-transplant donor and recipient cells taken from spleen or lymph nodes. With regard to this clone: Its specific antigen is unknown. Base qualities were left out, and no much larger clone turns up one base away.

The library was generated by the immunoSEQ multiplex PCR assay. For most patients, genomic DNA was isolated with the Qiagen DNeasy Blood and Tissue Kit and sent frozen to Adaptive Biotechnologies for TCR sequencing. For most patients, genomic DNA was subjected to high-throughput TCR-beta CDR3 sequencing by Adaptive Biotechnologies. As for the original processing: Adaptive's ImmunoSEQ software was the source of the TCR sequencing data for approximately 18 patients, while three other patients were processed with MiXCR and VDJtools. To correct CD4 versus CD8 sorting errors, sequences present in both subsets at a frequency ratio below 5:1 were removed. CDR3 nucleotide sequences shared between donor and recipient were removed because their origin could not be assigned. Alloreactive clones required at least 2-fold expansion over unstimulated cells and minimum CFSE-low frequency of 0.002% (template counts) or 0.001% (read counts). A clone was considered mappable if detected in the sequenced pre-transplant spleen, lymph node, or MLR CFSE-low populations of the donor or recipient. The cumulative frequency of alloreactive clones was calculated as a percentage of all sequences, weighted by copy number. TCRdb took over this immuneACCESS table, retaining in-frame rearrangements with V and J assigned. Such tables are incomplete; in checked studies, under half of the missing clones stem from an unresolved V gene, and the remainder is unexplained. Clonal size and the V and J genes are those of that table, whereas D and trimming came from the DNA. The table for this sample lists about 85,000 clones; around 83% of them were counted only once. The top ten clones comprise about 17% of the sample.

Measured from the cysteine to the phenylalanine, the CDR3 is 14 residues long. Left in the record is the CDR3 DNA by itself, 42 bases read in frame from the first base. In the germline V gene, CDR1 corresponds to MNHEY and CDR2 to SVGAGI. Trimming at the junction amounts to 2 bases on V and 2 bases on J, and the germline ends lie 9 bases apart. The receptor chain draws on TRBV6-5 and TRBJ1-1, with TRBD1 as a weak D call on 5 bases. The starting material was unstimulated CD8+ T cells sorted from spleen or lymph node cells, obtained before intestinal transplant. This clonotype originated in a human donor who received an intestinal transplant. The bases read TGTGCCAGCAGTTACACGACAGATAACACTGAAGCTTTCTTT. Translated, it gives CASSYTTDNTEAFF.